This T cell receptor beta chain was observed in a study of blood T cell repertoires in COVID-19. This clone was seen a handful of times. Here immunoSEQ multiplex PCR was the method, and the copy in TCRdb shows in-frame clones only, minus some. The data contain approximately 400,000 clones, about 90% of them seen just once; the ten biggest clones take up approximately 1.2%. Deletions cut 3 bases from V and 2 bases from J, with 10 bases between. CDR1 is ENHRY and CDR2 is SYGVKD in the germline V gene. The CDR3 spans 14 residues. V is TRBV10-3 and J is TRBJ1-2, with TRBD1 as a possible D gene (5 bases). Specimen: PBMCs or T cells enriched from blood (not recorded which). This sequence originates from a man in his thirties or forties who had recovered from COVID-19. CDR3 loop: CAISDRAENYGYTF. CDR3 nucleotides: TGTGCCATCAGTGACAGGGCCGAGAACTATGGCTACACCTTC.